The rows below give T cell receptor beta chains drawn from one sample of a study of shared clonotypes between healthy human individuals. Produced via immunoSEQ multiplex PCR; TCRdb's table is partial and in-frame only. The repertoire holds hundreds of thousands of clones, with 76% as singletons. What was sequenced was PBMCs. These receptors originate from a woman aged 40 to 49 in good health. Some clones in this sample may be carry-over from other donors' samples. CDR3s include the opening cysteine and the closing phenylalanine or tryptophan. D genes are given only for firm matches. Some rows mark clone size as missing; the rest say once, few, many or name a class of expanded clone.

12	-	TRBJ2-5	-	TRBV28	CASSPGQETQYF	TGTGCCAGCAGTCCGGGTCAAGAGACCCAGTACTTC
13	-	TRBJ2-7	-	TRBV5-1	CASRAGGAYEQYF	TGCGCCAGCAGGGCAGGGGGGGCCTACGAGCAGTACTTC
14	TRBD1	TRBJ1-2	-	TRBV2	CASRRDRDSGGYTF	TGTGCCAGCAGGAGGGACAGGGATTCTGGTGGCTACACCTTC
15	TRBD2	TRBJ2-7	-	TRBV19	CASSPGTRLSYEQYF	TGTGCCAGTAGTCCCGGGACTAGGCTCTCCTACGAGCAGTACTTC
17	-	TRBJ1-1	-	TRBV5-1	CASSLALQGGSGTEAFF	TGCGCCAGCAGCTTGGCCTTGCAGGGAGGGTCGGGCACTGAAGCTTTCTTT
13	-	TRBJ1-2	few	TRBV27	CASSLNGGYGYTF	TGTGCCAGCAGTTTAAATGGGGGATATGGCTACACCTTC
13	-	TRBJ2-7	-	TRBV10-2	CASSESGLPEQYF	TGCGCCAGCAGTGAGTCGGGACTGCCCGAGCAGTACTTC
16	TRBD2	TRBJ2-7	-	TRBV27	CASSFLPSGSLDEQYF	TGTGCCAGCAGTTTTTTGCCTAGCGGGAGTCTGGACGAGCAGTACTTC
14	-	TRBJ2-2	-	TRBV18	CASSPPGNTGELFF	TGTGCCAGCTCACCACCGGGGAACACCGGGGAGCTGTTTTTT
11	-	TRBJ1-2	-	TRBV29-1	CSVERGHGYTF	TGCAGCGTTGAAAGGGGTCATGGCTACACCTTC
15	TRBD1	TRBJ2-3	once	TRBV27	CASSLSDRGTDTQYF	TGTGCCAGCAGTTTATCGGACAGGGGAACAGATACGCAGTATTTT
15	-	TRBJ1-1	-	TRBV5-6	CASSLYKGRVAEAFF	TGTGCCAGCAGCTTGTATAAAGGGAGGGTGGCTGAAGCTTTCTTT
13	-	TRBJ2-1	-	TRBV7-7	CASSLEYYNEQFF	TGTGCCAGCAGCTTAGAATACTACAATGAGCAGTTCTTC
14	-	TRBJ1-1	-	TRBV5-1	CASSLDRRGTEAFF	TGCGCCAGCAGCTTGGACAGGAGAGGCACTGAAGCTTTCTTT
12	-	TRBJ1-1	-	TRBV5-8	CAAREWSTEAFF	TGTGCCGCTCGAGAGTGGAGCACTGAAGCTTTCTTT
15	TRBD2	TRBJ2-1	few	TRBV6-4	CASSDSGGGPGEQFF	TGTGCCAGCAGTGACTCGGGGGGAGGGCCCGGGGAGCAGTTCTTC
14	-	TRBJ1-1	-	TRBV11-1	CASSYPSMNTEAFF	TGTGCCAGCAGCTATCCTTCAATGAACACTGAAGCTTTCTTT
13	-	TRBJ2-1	-	TRBV5-1	CASSLVMGNEQFF	TGCGCCAGCAGCTTGGTAATGGGGAATGAGCAGTTCTTC